A selection of T cell receptor beta chains follows, all from one sample in a study of blood T cell repertoires in COVID-19. Repertoires were generated with immunoSEQ multiplex PCR, while TCRdb's copy carries only in-frame clones and drops some. This sample has around 100,000 clones, with just over 90% found just once. Sequencing was carried out using peripheral blood. All receptors derive from a man between 45 and 60 years old with active COVID-19. CDR3s include the opening cysteine and the closing phenylalanine or tryptophan. The D gene is left open where the match is weak. Only some rows state a clone size, as once, few, many or a class for expanded clones.

V gene	D gene	J gene	clone size	CDR3 protein	CDR3 DNA
TRBV3-1/TRBV3-2	NA	TRBJ1-2	NA	CASSLRQGSYGYTF	TGTGCCAGCAGCCTGCGGCAGGGGTCCTATGGCTACACCTTC
TRBV24-1	TRBD2	TRBJ2-3	NA	CATSDRTSGGAADTQYF	TGTGCCACCAGTGACCGGACTAGCGGGGGGGCAGCCGATACGCAGTATTTT
TRBV28	TRBD1	TRBJ1-6	NA	CASSLDRDNSPLHF	TGTGCCAGCAGCTTGGACAGGGATAATTCACCCCTCCACTTT
TRBV7-9	NA	TRBJ1-5	few	CASSLGFGDNQPQHF	TGTGCCAGCAGCTTAGGTTTCGGGGACAATCAGCCCCAGCATTTT
TRBV27	TRBD1	TRBJ1-2	NA	CASSFQGGKGYGYTF	TGTGCCAGCAGTTTCCAGGGGGGAAAAGGCTATGGCTACACCTTC
TRBV6-1	NA	TRBJ1-1	NA	CASSESAGITEAFF	TGTGCCAGCAGTGAATCCGCGGGGATCACTGAAGCTTTCTTT
TRBV5-1	TRBD1	TRBJ1-1	NA	CASSPGDRGNTEAFF	TGCGCCAGCAGCCCGGGGGACAGGGGGAACACTGAAGCTTTCTTT
TRBV7-2	NA	TRBJ2-3	once	CASSVGYSLSSVTDTQYF	TGTGCCAGCAGCGTGGGCTACTCTCTTAGTAGCGTCACAGATACGCAGTATTTT
TRBV20-1	NA	TRBJ2-3	NA	CSAISGDTQYF	TGCAGTGCGATATCGGGAGATACGCAGTATTTT
TRBV19	NA	TRBJ1-5	NA	CASNAGNYQPQHF	TGTGCCAGTAATGCAGGGAACTATCAGCCCCAGCATTTT
TRBV5-1	NA	TRBJ1-4	NA	CASSSRGFEKLFF	TGCGCCAGCAGCTCCAGGGGATTCGAAAAACTGTTTTTT
TRBV9	NA	TRBJ2-3	NA	CASSESRGTDTQYF	TGTGCCAGCAGCGAATCTCGGGGCACAGATACGCAGTATTTT
TRBV7-3	NA	TRBJ1-6	NA	CASSLLGAGNNSPLHF	TGTGCCAGCAGCTTATTGGGGGCTGGTAATAATTCACCCCTCCACTTT
TRBV28	NA	TRBJ2-5	NA	CASKPRLGRGRETQYF	TGTGCCAGCAAACCCAGGCTTGGGCGGGGGCGAGAGACCCAGTACTTC
TRBV5-6	TRBD1	TRBJ2-3	once	CASSLVGQGADTQYF	TGTGCCAGCAGCTTGGTGGGACAGGGGGCAGATACGCAGTATTTT
TRBV27	NA	TRBJ2-6	NA	CASSWRVSGANVLTF	TGTGCCAGCAGTTGGAGGGTCTCTGGGGCCAACGTCCTGACTTTC
TRBV2	NA	TRBJ2-3	NA	CASSAGLSDTQYF	TGTGCCAGCAGCGCCGGACTCTCAGATACGCAGTATTTT
TRBV7-2	TRBD1	TRBJ1-1	NA	CASSFSGQGILRTEAFF	TGTGCCAGCAGCTTTTCAGGACAGGGGATTTTGCGCACTGAAGCTTTCTTT
TRBV19	NA	TRBJ1-5	NA	CASSANINQPQHF	TGTGCCAGTAGTGCCAACATCAATCAGCCCCAGCATTTT
TRBV12-3/TRBV12-4	NA	TRBJ2-5	NA	CASSLRGGETQYF	TGTGCCAGCAGTTTGAGAGGGGGAGAGACCCAGTACTTC
TRBV7-2	NA	TRBJ1-1	NA	CASSLEFSNTEAFF	TGTGCCAGCAGCTTAGAGTTCAGTAACACTGAAGCTTTCTTT
TRBV6-1	NA	TRBJ1-1	NA	CASSEEEGLTAFF	TGTGCCAGCAGTGAAGAGGAGGGATTGACAGCTTTCTTT
TRBV19	NA	TRBJ1-1	NA	CASSKGKRQFLTEAFF	TGTGCCAGTAGTAAGGGGAAAAGACAGTTCCTCACTGAAGCTTTCTTT
TRBV19	NA	TRBJ1-2	NA	CASKGRGEDYYGYTF	TGTGCCAGTAAAGGGAGAGGGGAGGACTACTATGGCTACACCTTC
TRBV6-5	NA	TRBJ2-1	NA	CASSYSIGLRTNEQFF	TGTGCCAGCAGTTACTCTATAGGTCTCCGGACTAATGAGCAGTTCTTC
TRBV7-6	TRBD2	TRBJ2-1	NA	CASRAGTSTDEQFF	TGTGCCAGCAGAGCCGGGACTAGCACCGATGAGCAGTTCTTC
TRBV5-1	NA	TRBJ2-1	NA	CASSLEAGVNEQFF	TGCGCCAGCAGCTTGGAGGCAGGGGTGAATGAGCAGTTCTTC
TRBV24-1	TRBD2	TRBJ2-5	once	CATSEIAGSSETQYF	TGTGCCACCAGTGAGATAGCGGGAAGTTCCGAGACCCAGTACTTC
TRBV15	TRBD1	TRBJ1-1	NA	CATSWNRGYTEAFF	TGTGCCACCAGCTGGAACAGGGGTTACACTGAAGCTTTCTTT
TRBV6-5	NA	TRBJ1-1	NA	CASSYSRQPNTEAFF	TGTGCCAGCAGTTACTCGAGGCAGCCGAACACTGAAGCTTTCTTT
TRBV7-2	TRBD1	TRBJ2-7	NA	CASSRQRTGYEQYF	TGTGCCAGCAGCCGTCAACGGACAGGATACGAGCAGTACTTC
TRBV11-2	TRBD2	TRBJ2-5	NA	CASSLDSRLAGAETQYF	TGTGCCAGCAGCTTAGACTCAAGACTAGCGGGGGCAGAGACCCAGTACTTC
TRBV9	TRBD1	TRBJ2-7	NA	CASSVGRDRGYEQYF	TGTGCCAGCAGCGTAGGTCGGGACAGGGGATACGAGCAGTACTTC
TRBV6-1	NA	TRBJ1-1	NA	CASSESFRGGDTEAFF	TGTGCCAGCAGTGAATCATTCCGGGGAGGGGACACTGAAGCTTTCTTT
TRBV18	NA	TRBJ2-3	NA	CASSTRQGDDTQYF	TGTGCCAGCTCCACCAGGCAAGGCGACGATACGCAGTATTTT
TRBV29-1	TRBD1	TRBJ1-2	NA	CSAEAWDRGANYGYTF	TGCAGCGCAGAGGCGTGGGACAGGGGCGCTAACTATGGCTACACCTTC
TRBV15	NA	TRBJ2-4	NA	CATSRPLGEAGLRGNIQYF	TGTGCCACCAGCAGACCCTTAGGGGAGGCAGGGCTTAGAGGGAACATTCAGTACTTC
TRBV15	TRBD1	TRBJ1-3	once	CATSRFRQGSSGNTIYF	TGTGCCACCAGCAGATTTCGACAGGGGAGCTCTGGAAACACCATATATTTT
TRBV20-1	TRBD2	TRBJ2-1	NA	CSASVGSGRVGNEQFF	TGCAGTGCTAGTGTTGGTAGCGGGAGGGTCGGGAATGAGCAGTTCTTC
TRBV10-3	TRBD1	TRBJ1-2	few	CAISDRDRGYGYTF	TGTGCCATCAGTGACCGGGACAGGGGCTATGGCTACACCTTC
TRBV5-1	TRBD1	TRBJ2-5	NA	CASSLAGGDEETQYF	TGCGCCAGCAGCTTGGCAGGGGGCGATGAAGAGACCCAGTACTTC
TRBV18	NA	TRBJ1-3	once	CASSPPGRAEGNTIYF	TGTGCCAGCTCACCACCTGGCAGGGCGGAGGGAAACACCATATATTTT
TRBV19	TRBD1	TRBJ2-7	NA	CASSIDSTGAYEQYF	TGTGCCAGTAGTATAGATTCTACAGGGGCCTACGAGCAGTACTTC
TRBV5-1	TRBD1	TRBJ1-2	NA	CASSPGQVGRGYTF	TGCGCCAGCAGCCCAGGACAGGTTGGGAGAGGCTACACCTTC
TRBV7-9	NA	TRBJ2-4	NA	CASSLDPAGRQYF	TGTGCCAGCAGCTTAGACCCTGCGGGGAGGCAGTACTTC
TRBV9	NA	TRBJ1-3	once	CASSVNRAGNTIYF	TGTGCCAGCAGCGTAAACAGGGCTGGAAACACCATATATTTT
TRBV30	NA	TRBJ2-2	NA	CAWDGRRGNTGELFF	TGTGCCTGGGACGGTAGGAGGGGGAACACCGGGGAGCTGTTTTTT
TRBV7-3	NA	TRBJ2-3	NA	CASSLNVARTDTQYF	TGTGCCAGCAGCTTAAATGTGGCTCGCACAGATACGCAGTATTTT
TRBV27	TRBD1	TRBJ2-5	NA	CASSGRDRGRETQYF	TGTGCCAGCAGTGGACGGGACAGGGGAAGAGAGACCCAGTACTTC
TRBV5-1	NA	TRBJ2-5	NA	CASSPGTLGKGSAQYF	TGCGCCAGCAGCCCTGGGACTCTGGGTAAAGGGTCGGCCCAGTACTTC
TRBV25-1	TRBD1	TRBJ1-4	NA	CASSLGTGTNEKLFF	TGTGCCAGCAGTCTAGGGACAGGGACTAATGAAAAACTGTTTTTT
TRBV10-2	NA	TRBJ1-1	NA	CASNIGGTEAFF	TGCGCCAGCAACATAGGGGGCACTGAAGCTTTCTTT
TRBV4-1	TRBD1	TRBJ1-3	NA	CASSLTTGPGNTIYF	TGCGCCAGCAGCCTGACGACAGGGCCAGGAAACACCATATATTTT
TRBV13	TRBD2	TRBJ2-3	NA	CASSLALAVGTDTQYF	TGTGCCAGCAGCTTAGCTCTAGCGGTGGGGACAGATACGCAGTATTTT
TRBV5-8	NA	TRBJ2-1	NA	CASSSAGGTTYNEQFF	TGTGCCAGCAGCTCTGCCGGGGGGACAACCTACAATGAGCAGTTCTTC
TRBV5-1	NA	TRBJ2-5	NA	CASSHRDPREETQYF	TGCGCCAGCAGCCACCGGGATCCGAGAGAAGAGACCCAGTACTTC
TRBV30	NA	TRBJ2-1	NA	CAWVRTASYNEQFF	TGTGCCTGGGTCCGGACAGCATCCTACAATGAGCAGTTCTTC
TRBV9	NA	TRBJ2-2	NA	CASSASTRPGANTGELFF	TGTGCCAGCAGCGCAAGTACCCGCCCGGGAGCGAACACCGGGGAGCTGTTTTTT
TRBV7-9	TRBD2	TRBJ2-1	NA	CASSKMGLAGTSPFF	TGTGCCAGCAGCAAAATGGGACTAGCGGGGACCTCCCCGTTCTTC
TRBV7-9	NA	TRBJ2-7	NA	CASSWDNTYEQYF	TGTGCCAGCAGCTGGGACAATACCTACGAGCAGTACTTC